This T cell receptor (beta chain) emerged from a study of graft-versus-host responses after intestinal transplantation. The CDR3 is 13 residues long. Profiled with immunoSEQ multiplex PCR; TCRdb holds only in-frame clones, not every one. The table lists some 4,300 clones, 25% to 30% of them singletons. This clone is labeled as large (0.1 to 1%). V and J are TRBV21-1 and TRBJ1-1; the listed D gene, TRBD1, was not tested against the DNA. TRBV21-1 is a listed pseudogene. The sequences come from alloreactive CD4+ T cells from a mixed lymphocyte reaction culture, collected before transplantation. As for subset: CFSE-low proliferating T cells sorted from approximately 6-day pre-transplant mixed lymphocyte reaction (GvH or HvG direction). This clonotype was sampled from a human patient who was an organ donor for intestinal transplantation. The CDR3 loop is CASSRQGNTEAFF. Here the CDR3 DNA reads TGTGCCAGCAGCAGACAGGGGAACACTGAAGCTTTCTTT.